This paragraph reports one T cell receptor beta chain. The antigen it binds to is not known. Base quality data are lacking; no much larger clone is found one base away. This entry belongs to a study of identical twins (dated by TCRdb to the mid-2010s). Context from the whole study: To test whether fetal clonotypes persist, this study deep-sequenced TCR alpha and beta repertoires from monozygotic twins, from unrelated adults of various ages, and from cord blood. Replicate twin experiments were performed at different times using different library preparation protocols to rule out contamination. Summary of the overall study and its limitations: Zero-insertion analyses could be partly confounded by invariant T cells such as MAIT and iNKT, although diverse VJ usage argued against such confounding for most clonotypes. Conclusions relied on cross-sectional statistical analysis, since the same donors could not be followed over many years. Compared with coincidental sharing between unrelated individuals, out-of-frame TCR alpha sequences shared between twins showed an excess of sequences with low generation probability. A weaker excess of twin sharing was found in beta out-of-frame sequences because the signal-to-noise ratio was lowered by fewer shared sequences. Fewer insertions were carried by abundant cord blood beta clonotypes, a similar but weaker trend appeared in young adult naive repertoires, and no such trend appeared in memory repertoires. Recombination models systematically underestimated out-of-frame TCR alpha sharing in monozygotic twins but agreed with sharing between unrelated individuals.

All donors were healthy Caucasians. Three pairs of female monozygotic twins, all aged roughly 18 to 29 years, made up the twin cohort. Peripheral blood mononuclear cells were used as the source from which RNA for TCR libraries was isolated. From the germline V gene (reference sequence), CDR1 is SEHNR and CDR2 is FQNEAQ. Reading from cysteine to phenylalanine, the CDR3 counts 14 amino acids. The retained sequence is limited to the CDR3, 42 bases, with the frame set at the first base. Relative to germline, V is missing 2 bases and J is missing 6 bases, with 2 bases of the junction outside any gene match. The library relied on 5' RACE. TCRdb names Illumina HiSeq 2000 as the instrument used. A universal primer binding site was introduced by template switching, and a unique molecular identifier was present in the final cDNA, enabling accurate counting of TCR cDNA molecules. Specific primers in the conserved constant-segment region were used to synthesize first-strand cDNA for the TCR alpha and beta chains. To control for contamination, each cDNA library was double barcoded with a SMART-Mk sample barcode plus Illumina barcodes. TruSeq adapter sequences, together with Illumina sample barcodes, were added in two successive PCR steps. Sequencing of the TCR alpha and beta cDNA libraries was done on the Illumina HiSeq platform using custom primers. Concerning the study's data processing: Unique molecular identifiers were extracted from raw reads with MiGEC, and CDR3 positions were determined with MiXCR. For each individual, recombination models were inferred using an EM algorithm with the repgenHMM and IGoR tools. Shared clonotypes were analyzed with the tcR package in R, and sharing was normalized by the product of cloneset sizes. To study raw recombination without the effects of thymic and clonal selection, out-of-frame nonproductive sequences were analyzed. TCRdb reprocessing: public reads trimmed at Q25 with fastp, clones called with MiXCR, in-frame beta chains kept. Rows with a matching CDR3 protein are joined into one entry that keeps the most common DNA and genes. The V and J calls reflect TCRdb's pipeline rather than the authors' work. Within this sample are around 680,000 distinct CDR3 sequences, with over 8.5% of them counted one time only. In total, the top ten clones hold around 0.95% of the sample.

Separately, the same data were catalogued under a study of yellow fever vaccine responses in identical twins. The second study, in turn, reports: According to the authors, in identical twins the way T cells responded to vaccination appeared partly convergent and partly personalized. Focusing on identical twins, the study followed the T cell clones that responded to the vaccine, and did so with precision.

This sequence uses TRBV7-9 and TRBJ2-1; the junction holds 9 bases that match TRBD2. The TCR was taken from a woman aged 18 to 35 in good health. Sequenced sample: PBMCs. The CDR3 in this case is CASSLLLAGNEQFF. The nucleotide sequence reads TGTGCCAGCAGCTTATTACTAGCGGGCAATGAGCAGTTCTTC.